This T cell receptor beta chain was sequenced for a study of control samples from healthy donors and cancer patients. The table came from immunoSEQ multiplex PCR; TCRdb's copy has only in-frame clones and leaves some out. The sample has 150,000 to 200,000 clones, approximately 94% seen once. This CDR3 contains 15 residues. V lost 0 bases and J 1 base, leaving 10 bases between the germline ends. CDR1 and CDR2 (germline): SGHRS, YFSETQ. This TCR came from a man aged 55 to 70 with colorectal cancer. The sequenced sample was PBMCs. This chain joins TRBV5-1 and TRBJ1-1; perhaps TRBD1 as D (6 bases). In DNA form, the CDR3 reads TGCGCCAGCAGCTTGGCAGGCAGGGGGAACACTGAAGCTTTCTTT. Translated, it gives CASSLAGRGNTEAFF.